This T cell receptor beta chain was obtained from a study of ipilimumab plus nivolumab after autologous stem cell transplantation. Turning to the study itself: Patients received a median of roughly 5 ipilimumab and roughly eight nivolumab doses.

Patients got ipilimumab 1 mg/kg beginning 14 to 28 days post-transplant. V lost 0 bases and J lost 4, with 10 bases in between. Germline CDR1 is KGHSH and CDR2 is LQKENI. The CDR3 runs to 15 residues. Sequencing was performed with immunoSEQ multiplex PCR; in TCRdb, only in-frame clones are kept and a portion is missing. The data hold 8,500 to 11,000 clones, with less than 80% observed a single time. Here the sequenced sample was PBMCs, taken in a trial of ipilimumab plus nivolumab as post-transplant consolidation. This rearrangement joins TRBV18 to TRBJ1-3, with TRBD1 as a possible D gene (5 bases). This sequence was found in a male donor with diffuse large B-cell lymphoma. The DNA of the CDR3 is TGTGCCAGCTCACCACCCGGGACCGTGGGAAACACCATATATTTT. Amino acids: CASSPPGTVGNTIYF.